This TCR beta chain was captured in a study of T cells in women clearing cervical HPV infection. The study, taken as a whole, reports: Repertoire richness, not evenness, was significantly elevated in CIN3+ cases versus controls. Richness differences could reflect unmeasured T-cell content per sample.

Concerning this clone itself: What it recognizes is unknown. The sequence runs out 3 residues before the end of the CDR3; the remainder is reconstructed from the germline J gene.

The CDR3 loop spans 15 amino acids. Per germline, CDR1 MNHEY and CDR2 SVGEGT. The J segment lost 5 bases and the V segment lost 10 bases, leaving 8 bases of the junction unmatched. Profiled with immunoSEQ multiplex PCR; TCRdb holds only in-frame clones, not every one. Here the sample table reports approximately 37,000 clones. This clonotype was sampled from a woman between 18 and 75 years old with a cervical HPV16 infection that either progressed to CIN3+ or cleared (not recorded which). The chain employs TRBV6-2 or TRBV6-3 and TRBJ2-5; the match to TRBD2 covers 15 bases. The specimen sequenced was blood buffy coat. The sequenced CDR3 bases are TGTGCCACCTGGACTAGCGGGAGGGGAGATGAGACC. Encoded protein: CATWTSGRGDET. The CDR3 in full is CATWTSGRGDETQYF.